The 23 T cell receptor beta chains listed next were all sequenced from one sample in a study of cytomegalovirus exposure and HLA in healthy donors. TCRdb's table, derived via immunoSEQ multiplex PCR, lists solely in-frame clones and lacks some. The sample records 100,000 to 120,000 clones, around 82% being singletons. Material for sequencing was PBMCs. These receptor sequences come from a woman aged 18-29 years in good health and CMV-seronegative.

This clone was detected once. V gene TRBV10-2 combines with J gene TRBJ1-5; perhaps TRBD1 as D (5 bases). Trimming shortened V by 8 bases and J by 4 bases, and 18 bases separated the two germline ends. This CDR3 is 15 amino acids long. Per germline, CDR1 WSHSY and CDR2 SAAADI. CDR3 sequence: CASRRYGDSNQPQHF. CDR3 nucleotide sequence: TGCGCCAGCCGGAGATATGGGGACTCGAATCAGCCCCAGCATTTT.

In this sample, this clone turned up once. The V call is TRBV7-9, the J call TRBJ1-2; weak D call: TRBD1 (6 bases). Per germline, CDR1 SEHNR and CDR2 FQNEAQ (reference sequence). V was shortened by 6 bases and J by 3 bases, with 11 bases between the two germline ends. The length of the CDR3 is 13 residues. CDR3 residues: CASSEGVYYGYTF. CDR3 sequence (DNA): TGTGCCAGCAGTGAGGGGGTTTACTATGGCTACACCTTC.

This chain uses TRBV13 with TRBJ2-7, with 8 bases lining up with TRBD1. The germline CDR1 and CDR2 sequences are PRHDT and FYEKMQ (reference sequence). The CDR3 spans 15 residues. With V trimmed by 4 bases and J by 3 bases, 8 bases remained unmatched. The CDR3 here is CASSSSGTGFYEQYF. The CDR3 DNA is TGTGCCAGCAGCTCCTCCGGGACAGGTTTCTACGAGCAGTACTTC.

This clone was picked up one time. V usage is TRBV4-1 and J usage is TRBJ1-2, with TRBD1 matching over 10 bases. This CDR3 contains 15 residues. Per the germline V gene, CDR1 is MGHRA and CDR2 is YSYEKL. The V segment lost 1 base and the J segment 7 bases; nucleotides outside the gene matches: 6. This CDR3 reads CASSQGGDRGGGYTF. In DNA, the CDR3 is TGCGCCAGCAGCCAAGGAGGGGACAGGGGAGGTGGCTACACCTTC.

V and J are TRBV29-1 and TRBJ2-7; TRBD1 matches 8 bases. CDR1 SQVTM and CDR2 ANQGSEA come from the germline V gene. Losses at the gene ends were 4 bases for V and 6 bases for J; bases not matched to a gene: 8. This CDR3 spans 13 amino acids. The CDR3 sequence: CSVGIPTGAEQYF. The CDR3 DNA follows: TGCAGCGTTGGGATACCGACAGGGGCCGAGCAGTACTTC.

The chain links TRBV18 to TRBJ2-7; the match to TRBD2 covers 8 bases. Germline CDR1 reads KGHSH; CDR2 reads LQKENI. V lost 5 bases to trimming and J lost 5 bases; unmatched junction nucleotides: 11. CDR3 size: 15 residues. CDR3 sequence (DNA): TGTGCCAGCTCAGAAGAAACGGGGGGGCTGGACGAGCAGTACTTC. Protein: CASSEETGGLDEQYF. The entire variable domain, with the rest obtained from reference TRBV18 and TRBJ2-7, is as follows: NAGVMQNPRHLVRRRGQEARLRCSPMKGHSHVYWYRQLPEEGLKFMVYLQKENIIDESGMPKERFSAEFPKEGPSILRIQQVVRGDSAAYFCASSEETGGLDEQYFGPGTRLTVT.

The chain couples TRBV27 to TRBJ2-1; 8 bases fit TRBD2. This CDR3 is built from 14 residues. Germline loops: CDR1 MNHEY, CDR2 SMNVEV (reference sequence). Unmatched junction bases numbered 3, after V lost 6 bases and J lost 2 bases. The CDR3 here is CASRGLEAYNEQFF. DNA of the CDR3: TGTGCCAGCAGGGGACTAGAGGCCTACAATGAGCAGTTCTTC.

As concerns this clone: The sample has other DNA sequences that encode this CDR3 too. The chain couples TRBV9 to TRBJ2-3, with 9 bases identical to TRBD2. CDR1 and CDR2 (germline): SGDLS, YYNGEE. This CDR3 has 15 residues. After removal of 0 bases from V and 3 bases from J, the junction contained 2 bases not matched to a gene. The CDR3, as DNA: TGTGCCAGCAGCGTAGTTGCGGGGGGGACAGATACGCAGTATTTT. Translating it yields CASSVVAGGTDTQYF.

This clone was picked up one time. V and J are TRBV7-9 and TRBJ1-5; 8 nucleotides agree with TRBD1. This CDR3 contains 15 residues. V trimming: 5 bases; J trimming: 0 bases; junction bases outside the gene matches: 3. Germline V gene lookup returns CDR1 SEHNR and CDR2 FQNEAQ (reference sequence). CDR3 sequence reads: CASSTGTGSNQPQHF. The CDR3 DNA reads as TGTGCCAGCAGCACCGGGACAGGTAGCAATCAGCCCCAGCATTTT.

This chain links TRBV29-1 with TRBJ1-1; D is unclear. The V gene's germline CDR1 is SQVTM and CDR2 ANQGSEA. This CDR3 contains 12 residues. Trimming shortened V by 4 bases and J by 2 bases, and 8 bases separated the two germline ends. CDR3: CSVVLPNTEAFF. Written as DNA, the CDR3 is TGCAGCGTTGTTCTCCCCAACACTGAAGCTTTCTTT. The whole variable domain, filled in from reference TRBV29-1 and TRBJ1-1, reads SAVISQKPSRDICQRGTSLTIQCQVDSQVTMMFWYRQQPGQSLTLIATANQGSEATYESGFVIDKFPISRPNLTFSTLTVSNMSPEDSSIYLCSVVLPNTEAFFGQGTRLTVV.

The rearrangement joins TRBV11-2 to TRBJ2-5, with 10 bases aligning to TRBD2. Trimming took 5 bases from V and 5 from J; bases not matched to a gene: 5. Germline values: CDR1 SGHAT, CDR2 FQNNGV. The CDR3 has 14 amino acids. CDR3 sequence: CASSLSGGAETQYF. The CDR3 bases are TGTGCCAGCAGCCTGAGCGGGGGGGCTGAGACCCAGTACTTC. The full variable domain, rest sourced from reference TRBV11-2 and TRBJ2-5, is EAGVAQSPRYKIIEKRQSVAFWCNPISGHATLYWYQQILGQGPKLLIQFQNNGVVDDSQLPKDRFSAERLKGVDSTLKIQPAKLEDSAVYLCASSLSGGAETQYFGPGTRLLVL.

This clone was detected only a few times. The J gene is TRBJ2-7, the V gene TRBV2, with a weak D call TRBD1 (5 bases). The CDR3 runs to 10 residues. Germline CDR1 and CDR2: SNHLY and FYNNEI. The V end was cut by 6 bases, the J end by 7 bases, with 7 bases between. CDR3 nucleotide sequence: TGTGCCAGCAGAGGGGTTGAGCAGTACTTC. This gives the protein CASRGVEQYF.

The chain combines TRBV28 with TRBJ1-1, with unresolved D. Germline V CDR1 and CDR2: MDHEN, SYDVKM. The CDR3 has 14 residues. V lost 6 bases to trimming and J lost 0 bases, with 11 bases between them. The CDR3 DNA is TGTGCCAGCAGATGGGCGGGAGTGAACACTGAAGCTTTCTTT. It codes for CASRWAGVNTEAFF.

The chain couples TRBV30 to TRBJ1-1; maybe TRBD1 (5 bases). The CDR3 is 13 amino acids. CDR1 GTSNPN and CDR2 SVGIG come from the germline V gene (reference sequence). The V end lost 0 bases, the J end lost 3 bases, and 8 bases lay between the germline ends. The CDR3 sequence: CAWSVRDYTEAFF. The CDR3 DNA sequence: TGTGCCTGGAGTGTCAGGGATTACACTGAAGCTTTCTTT.

CDR3 amino acids: CASSRGQGETQYF. The CDR3 nucleotides read TGTGCCAGTAGTAGAGGACAGGGGGAGACCCAGTACTTC. The V call is TRBV19, the J call TRBJ2-5, with TRBD1 identical over 9 bases. The CDR3 is 13 residues long. Unmatched junction bases numbered 2, after V lost 4 bases and J lost 5 bases. The germline CDR1 and CDR2 sequences are LNHDA and SQIVND (reference sequence).

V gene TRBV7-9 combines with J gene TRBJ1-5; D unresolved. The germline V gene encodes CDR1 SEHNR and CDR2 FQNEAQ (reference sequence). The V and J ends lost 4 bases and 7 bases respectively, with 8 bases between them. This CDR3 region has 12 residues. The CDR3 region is CASSSDSQPQHF. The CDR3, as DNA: TGTGCCAGCAGCTCAGACTCCCAGCCCCAGCATTTT.

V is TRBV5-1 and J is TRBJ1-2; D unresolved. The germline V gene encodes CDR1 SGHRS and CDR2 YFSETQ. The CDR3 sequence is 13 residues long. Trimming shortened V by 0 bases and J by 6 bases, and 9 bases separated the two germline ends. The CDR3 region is CASSLESGDGYTF. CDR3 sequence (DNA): TGCGCCAGCAGCTTGGAGTCAGGTGATGGCTACACCTTC.

The CDR3 nucleotides are TGCAGCGCTATGATTCCGGGACAGGGGAACTATGGCTACACCTTC. This sequence encodes CSAMIPGQGNYGYTF. This chain links TRBV29-1 with TRBJ1-2, with 10 bases aligning to TRBD1. The J segment lost 2 bases and the V segment lost 7 bases, leaving 10 bases of the junction unmatched. The CDR3 contains 15 residues. Germline CDR1 and CDR2: SQVTM and ANQGSEA.

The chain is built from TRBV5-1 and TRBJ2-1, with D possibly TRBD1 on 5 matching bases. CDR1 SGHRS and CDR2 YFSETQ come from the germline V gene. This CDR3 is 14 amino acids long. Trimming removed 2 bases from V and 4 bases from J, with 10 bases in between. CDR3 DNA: TGCGCCAGCAGCTTCCAGGGATATTACAATGAGCAGTTCTTC. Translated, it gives CASSFQGYYNEQFF.

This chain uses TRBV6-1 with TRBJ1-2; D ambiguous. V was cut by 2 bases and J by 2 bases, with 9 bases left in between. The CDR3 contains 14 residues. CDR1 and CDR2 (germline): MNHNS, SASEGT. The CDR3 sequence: CASSEFGGNYGYTF. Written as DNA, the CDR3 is TGTGCCAGCAGTGAATTTGGAGGGAACTATGGCTACACCTTC.

Here the CDR3 DNA reads TGTGCCAGCAGCCCGGGACTCGCGCCTGAAGCTTTCTTT. Protein sequence: CASSPGLAPEAFF. The rearrangement joins TRBV9 to TRBJ1-1, with a weak D call TRBD1 (5 bases). V dropped 4 bases and J dropped 6 bases, with 13 bases sitting between them. CDR1 is SGDLS, CDR2 YYNGEE, per germline. The CDR3 consists of 13 residues. The entire variable domain, with the rest obtained from reference TRBV9 and TRBJ1-1, is as follows: DSGVTQTPKHLITATGQRVTLRCSPRSGDLSVYWYQQSLDQGLQFLIQYYNGEERAKGNILERFSAQQFPDLHSELNLSSLELGDSALYFCASSPGLAPEAFFGQGTRLTVV.

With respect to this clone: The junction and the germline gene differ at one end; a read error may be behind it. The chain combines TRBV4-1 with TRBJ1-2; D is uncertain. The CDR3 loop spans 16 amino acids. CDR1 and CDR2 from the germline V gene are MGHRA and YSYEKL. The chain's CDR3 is CASSHPLRQANHGYTF. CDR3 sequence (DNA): TGCGCCAGCAGCCACCCCCTTAGGCAGGCTAACCATGGCTACACCTTC.

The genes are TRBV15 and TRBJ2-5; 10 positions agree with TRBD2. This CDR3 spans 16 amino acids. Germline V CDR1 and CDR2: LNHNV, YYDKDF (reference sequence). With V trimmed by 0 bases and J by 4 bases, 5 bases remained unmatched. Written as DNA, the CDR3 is TGTGCCACCAGCAGAGAAAAGCGGGGGGGCCGAGAGACCCAGTACTTC. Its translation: CATSREKRGGRETQYF.